This T cell receptor (beta chain) was sequenced during a study of cytomegalovirus exposure and HLA in healthy donors. PCR involved 60 Vbeta and 13 Jbeta primers. Clones were sequenced by immunoSEQ multiplex PCR, and TCRdb holds only the in-frame ones, with some missing. The sample has some 130,000 clones; around 70% are singletons. A remark on this clone: This same CDR3 is encoded by further DNA sequences in the sample.

V lost 5 bases and J 3 bases, leaving 7 bases between the germline ends. Germline-derived CDR1 and CDR2 are MNHEY and SVGAGI. The CDR3 runs 12 residues. At sampling all donors were nominally healthy, likely with unrecorded immune exposures. The sequenced sample was PBMCs. The receptor was isolated from a man aged 30-40 years in good health and CMV-seronegative. The rearrangement joins TRBV6-5 to TRBJ2-5, with D perhaps TRBD1 (5 bases). The CDR3 nucleotides are TGTGCCAGCAGTCCAGGGAAAGAGACCCAGTACTTC. Amino acids: CASSPGKETQYF.